Listed below are T cell receptor beta chains from one sample, sequenced in a study of OX40 agonist ivuxolimab in advanced cancers. Here immunoSEQ multiplex PCR was the method, and the copy in TCRdb shows in-frame clones only, minus some. The sample shows tens of thousands of clones, approximately 83% of them seen only once. The input for sequencing was CD4+ or CD8+ T cells sorted from blood, taken in a trial of the OX40 agonist ivuxolimab. The receptor set was obtained from an adult with an advanced solid tumor such as melanoma, head and neck, liver or kidney cancer. CDR3s include the opening cysteine and the closing phenylalanine or tryptophan.

len,v_gene,j_gene,CDR3aa
15,TRBV5-1,TRBJ1-1,CASSLGGGEYTEAFF
15,TRBV2,TRBJ2-5,CASRRQGGGQETQYF
16,TRBV5-1,TRBJ2-3,CASSPGPAGPTDTQYF
14,TRBV2,TRBJ1-1,CASSEVQALGGAFF
17,TRBV7-7,TRBJ2-3,CASSLGLAGAGTDTQYF
15,TRBV4-1,TRBJ2-1,CASSQATRTINEQFF
16,TRBV4-1,TRBJ2-7,CASSRDGAAGNYEQYF
15,TRBV5-4,TRBJ2-2,CASSLIASNTGELFF
15,TRBV5-4,TRBJ2-3,CASSLDPGGSDTQYF
13,TRBV6-5,TRBJ2-5,CASSSPIGETQYF
14,TRBV5-1,TRBJ2-5,CASRVMGAGETQYF
13,TRBV5-6,TRBJ1-1,CASSPLEINEAFF
15,TRBV7-3,TRBJ2-5,CASSLMSRVSETQYF